The present T cell receptor beta chain was sequenced within a study of T-cell reconstitution after alpha-beta-depleted transplantation in children. Unique molecular identifiers were incorporated when the TCRbeta library was constructed. TCRdb re-derived calls from the PCR reads in MiXCR, one entry per CDR3 protein. The sample has about 540,000 distinct CDR3 sequences, around 16% seen once. Germline V gene lookup returns CDR1 DFQATT and CDR2 SNEGSKA (reference sequence). V lost 1 base to trimming and J lost 0 bases, with 7 bases between them. The CDR3 runs 13 residues. The clonotype comes from a human donor who donated a stem cell graft to a child with acute lymphoblastic leukemia. The J gene is TRBJ2-7, the V gene TRBV20-1; D not certain. This material consisted of PBMCs from the stem cell graft donor, taken from the stem cell graft. The CDR3 sequence: CSARGSPSYEQYF. The CDR3, as DNA: TGCAGTGCTAGAGGTAGCCCCTCCTACGAGCAGTACTTC.